Listed below are T cell receptor beta chains from one sample, sequenced in a study of cytomegalovirus exposure and HLA in healthy donors. This table comes from immunoSEQ multiplex PCR, and its TCRdb copy is limited to in-frame clones, with some not included. The table has roughly 150,000 clones, 80% to 90% seen once. The sample consisted of PBMCs. The receptors were sampled from a boy aged 2 to 10 in good health and CMV-seronegative. CDR3s include the opening cysteine and the closing phenylalanine or tryptophan. The D gene is left open where the match is weak. Rows may omit the clone size; those that give it use once, few, many or a size class.

size: -
D: TRBD2
V: TRBV6-4
J: TRBJ2-1
CDR3: CASSDSRGGLNEQFF
DNA: TGTGCCAGCAGTGACTCGCGGGGGGGACTGAATGAGCAGTTCTTC

size: once
D: TRBD2
V: TRBV7-3
J: TRBJ2-1
CDR3: CASSPRLAGDNEQFF
DNA: TGTGCCAGCAGCCCGAGACTAGCGGGCGACAATGAGCAGTTCTTC

size: -
D: TRBD1
V: TRBV5-1
J: TRBJ2-6
CDR3: CASSSSGTGGSGANVLTF
DNA: TGCGCCAGCAGCAGTTCCGGGACAGGGGGCTCTGGGGCCAACGTCCTGACTTTC

size: -
D: TRBD1
V: TRBV6-1
J: TRBJ1-1
CDR3: CASRARQGNTEAFF
DNA: TGTGCCAGCAGAGCACGACAGGGGAACACTGAAGCTTTCTTT

size: -
D: -
V: TRBV9
J: TRBJ2-7
CDR3: CASSVVWAGEQYF
DNA: TGTGCCAGCAGCGTAGTATGGGCCGGCGAGCAGTACTTC

size: -
D: TRBD1
V: TRBV30
J: TRBJ1-5
CDR3: CAWSKGQSNQPQHF
DNA: TGTGCCTGGAGTAAGGGACAGTCCAATCAGCCCCAGCATTTT

size: -
D: -
V: TRBV27
J: TRBJ1-2
CDR3: CASSLRGLHYGYTF
DNA: TGTGCCAGCAGTTTACGAGGGTTGCACTATGGCTACACCTTC

size: -
D: -
V: TRBV23-1
J: TRBJ2-3
CDR3: CASSPAGRQDTNTQYF
DNA: TGCGCCAGCAGTCCGGCCGGACGACAGGATACGAATACGCAGTATTTT

size: -
D: TRBD1
V: TRBV10-3
J: TRBJ1-4
CDR3: CAIGSGTGGKKLFF
DNA: TGTGCCATCGGCAGTGGGACAGGTGGGAAAAAACTGTTTTTT

size: few
D: TRBD1
V: TRBV11-1
J: TRBJ2-1
CDR3: CASRPNHRGSYNEQFF
DNA: TGTGCCAGCAGGCCGAACCACAGGGGTTCCTACAATGAGCAGTTCTTC

size: -
D: TRBD2
V: TRBV7-3
J: TRBJ2-1
CDR3: CASSRPTSGRRNEQFF
DNA: TGTGCCAGCAGCCGTCCGACTAGCGGGAGAAGGAATGAGCAGTTCTTC

size: -
D: -
V: TRBV28
J: TRBJ2-1
CDR3: CASSLLPGTPNEQFF
DNA: TGTGCCAGCAGTTTACTACCGGGTACCCCCAATGAGCAGTTCTTC

size: -
D: TRBD2
V: TRBV19
J: TRBJ2-1
CDR3: CASSLTGGTYNEQFF
DNA: TGTGCCAGTAGTTTAACGGGGGGGACCTACAATGAGCAGTTCTTC

size: -
D: TRBD2
V: TRBV2
J: TRBJ2-1
CDR3: CASIQREGSNEQFF
DNA: TGTGCCAGCATCCAGCGGGAGGGTAGTAATGAGCAGTTCTTC

size: once
D: TRBD2
V: TRBV25-1
J: TRBJ2-1
CDR3: CASSERIPLAGKYNEQFF
DNA: TGTGCCAGCAGTGAAAGAATCCCTCTAGCGGGGAAATACAATGAGCAGTTCTTC

size: -
D: -
V: TRBV6-6
J: TRBJ2-1
CDR3: CASSYAGDAANEQFF
DNA: TGTGCCAGCAGTTACGCAGGGGACGCCGCCAATGAGCAGTTCTTC

size: -
D: TRBD2
V: TRBV14
J: TRBJ2-1
CDR3: CASSPSGRDVGDEQFF
DNA: TGTGCCAGCAGTCCGAGCGGGAGGGACGTCGGCGATGAGCAGTTCTTC

size: -
D: -
V: TRBV11-3
J: TRBJ1-4
CDR3: CASSLGGEKLFF
DNA: TGTGCCAGCAGCCTAGGCGGTGAAAAACTGTTTTTT

size: -
D: -
V: TRBV29-1
J: TRBJ2-7
CDR3: CSVVGLVSRHEQYF
DNA: TGCAGCGTTGTTGGACTTGTCAGTCGCCACGAGCAGTACTTC

size: -
D: -
V: TRBV21-1
J: TRBJ1-1
CDR3: CASSTLSHKQGMNTEAFF
DNA: TGTGCCAGCAGCACTCTCTCCCATAAACAGGGGATGAACACTGAAGCTTTCTTT

size: -
D: TRBD2
V: TRBV27
J: TRBJ2-1
CDR3: CASGGGQFF
DNA: TGTGCCAGCGGCGGGGGGCAGTTCTTC

size: -
D: -
V: TRBV7-9
J: TRBJ2-7
CDR3: CASSFSLLTPAYEQYF
DNA: TGTGCCAGCAGTTTTTCGCTCCTTACCCCAGCCTACGAGCAGTACTTC

size: few
D: -
V: TRBV9
J: TRBJ2-7
CDR3: CASSVAGGINEQYF
DNA: TGTGCCAGCAGCGTAGCTGGGGGGATAAACGAGCAGTACTTC